This is a list of T cell receptor beta chains from one sample in a study of CD8+ T cells in alopecia areata. The data were produced by immunoSEQ multiplex PCR, yet TCRdb's version contains in-frame clones alone and is incomplete. This sample has under 250,000 clones; more than 45% occur once, and the top ten carry 1.5% to 2%. Material: CD4+ T cells sorted from blood, obtained at week 4, from a patient treated with tofacitinib. All receptors derive from a human donor with alopecia areata. Both conserved end residues are part of each CDR3. The D gene is left open where the match is weak. A clone size is listed for some rows: how often the clone was seen (once, few, many), or a class if it is expanded.

clone size	D gene	V gene	CDR3 length	J gene	CDR3 protein	CDR3 DNA
NA	NA	TRBV2	16	TRBJ2-1	CASSEGGTLTYNEQFF	TGTGCCAGCAGTGAGGGGGGTACCCTCACCTACAATGAGCAGTTCTTC
NA	NA	TRBV7-8	14	TRBJ2-1	CASSRLVSNPRQFF	TGTGCCAGCAGCCGACTGGTGTCTAATCCCAGGCAGTTCTTC
few	TRBD1	TRBV29-1	13	TRBJ2-2	CSVDRGNTGELFF	TGCAGCGTAGACAGGGGGAACACCGGGGAGCTGTTTTTT
few	NA	TRBV9	15	TRBJ1-2	CASALGEDKSYGYTF	TGTGCCAGCGCCCTAGGGGAGGACAAATCCTATGGCTACACCTTC
NA	NA	TRBV30	14	TRBJ2-6	CAWRTVSGANVLTF	TGTGCCTGGAGGACGGTGTCCGGGGCCAACGTCCTGACTTTC
NA	NA	TRBV15	15	TRBJ2-7	CATSRAPVGANEQYF	TGTGCCACCAGCAGGGCTCCGGTGGGGGCCAACGAGCAGTACTTC
NA	NA	TRBV7-8	12	TRBJ2-7	CASRGYSYEQYF	TGTGCCAGCCGCGGGTACTCCTACGAGCAGTACTTC
few	TRBD1	TRBV29-1	14	TRBJ1-2	CSVSGQANNYGYTF	TGCAGCGTCTCGGGACAGGCAAATAACTATGGCTACACCTTC
NA	NA	TRBV20-1	11	TRBJ2-5	CSALTGGAQYF	TGCAGTGCTCTTACCGGCGGGGCCCAGTACTTC
few	NA	TRBV6-6	15	TRBJ2-5	CASSFPTPSEETQYF	TGTGCCAGCAGTTTCCCGACACCCTCGGAAGAGACCCAGTACTTC
NA	TRBD1	TRBV7-3	12	TRBJ1-2	CASSSGQGFYTF	TGTGCCAGCAGCTCGGGACAGGGATTCTACACCTTC
NA	NA	TRBV19	13	TRBJ2-3	CASSIGGADTQYF	TGTGCCAGTAGTATCGGCGGGGCAGATACGCAGTATTTT
NA	NA	TRBV5-6	14	TRBJ2-6	CASSHRAGANVLTF	TGTGCCAGCAGCCACAGGGCTGGGGCCAACGTCCTGACTTTC
few	NA	TRBV14	13	TRBJ1-1	CASRAGTAFRAFF	TGTGCCAGCAGGGCCGGGACGGCCTTTCGAGCTTTCTTT
NA	NA	TRBV7-2	13	TRBJ2-7	CASSLGGTYEQYF	TGTGCCAGCAGCTTGGGGGGAACCTACGAGCAGTACTTC
few	NA	TRBV11-2	11	TRBJ2-5	CASSSPDSQYF	TGTGCCAGCAGCTCTCCGGACAGCCAATACTTC
few	NA	TRBV13	13	TRBJ2-3	CASSRQSTDTQYF	TGTGCCAGCAGCCGACAGAGCACAGATACGCAGTATTTT
NA	TRBD2	TRBV9	14	TRBJ2-5	CASSVAGGEETQYF	TGTGCCAGCAGCGTAGCGGGGGGGGAAGAGACCCAGTACTTC
NA	NA	TRBV4-3	13	TRBJ1-1	CASSQDLRNEAFF	TGCGCCAGCAGCCAAGATTTAAGAAATGAAGCTTTCTTT
NA	NA	TRBV2	15	TRBJ2-7	CASSKTGGSSYEQYF	TGTGCCAGCAGTAAGACAGGTGGTAGCTCCTACGAGCAGTACTTC
NA	NA	TRBV4-2	14	TRBJ2-3	CASSQTTSTDTQYF	TGTGCCAGCAGCCAAACTACTAGCACAGATACGCAGTATTTT
NA	NA	TRBV25-1	15	TRBJ1-6	CASRGTVSYNSPLHF	TGTGCCAGCAGAGGAACCGTGTCCTATAATTCACCCCTCCACTTT
once	NA	TRBV6-5	14	TRBJ2-7	CASSYSTSSYEQYF	TGTGCCAGCAGTTACTCGACTAGCTCCTACGAGCAGTACTTC
NA	NA	TRBV29-1	10	TRBJ1-2	CSAYLDGYTF	TGCAGCGCGTATTTAGATGGCTACACCTTC
NA	NA	TRBV9	15	TRBJ1-6	CASSERGLGNSPLHF	TGTGCCAGCAGCGAGAGGGGACTGGGGAATTCACCCCTCCACTTT
NA	TRBD2	TRBV7-2	16	TRBJ2-1	CASSRWASGGANEQFF	TGTGCCAGCAGCCGATGGGCTAGCGGGGGGGCCAATGAGCAGTTCTTC
NA	NA	TRBV15	15	TRBJ2-5	CATSKRTEPQETQYF	TGTGCCACCAGCAAAAGGACAGAACCTCAAGAGACCCAGTACTTC
NA	NA	TRBV9	17	TRBJ2-5	CASSASTGAALQETQYF	TGTGCCAGCAGCGCATCTACGGGGGCAGCCCTCCAAGAGACCCAGTACTTC
once	TRBD1	TRBV4-3	13	TRBJ1-2	CASSSGGGYGYTF	TGCGCCAGCAGTTCAGGGGGCGGCTATGGCTACACCTTC
NA	TRBD1	TRBV20-1	10	TRBJ1-1	CSALDREAFF	TGCAGTGCTTTGGACAGGGAAGCTTTCTTT
few	TRBD1	TRBV11-1	13	TRBJ2-1	CASSLGDRGEQFF	TGTGCCAGCAGCTTAGGGGACAGGGGAGAGCAGTTCTTC
NA	NA	TRBV7-9	14	TRBJ1-1	CASSLEGVNTEAFF	TGTGCCAGCAGCTTAGAGGGAGTCAACACTGAAGCTTTCTTT
few	NA	TRBV2	11	TRBJ2-1	CASSVQREQFF	TGTGCCAGCAGTGTCCAGAGGGAGCAGTTCTTC
few	NA	TRBV20-1	11	TRBJ2-1	CSAIPANEQFF	TGCAGTGCCATCCCGGCCAATGAGCAGTTCTTC
NA	NA	TRBV29-1	14	TRBJ1-1	CSVARGVGGTEAFF	TGCAGCGTCGCCAGGGGCGTGGGGGGAACTGAAGCTTTCTTT
NA	TRBD1	TRBV7-9	15	TRBJ1-5	CASSPGTEAARPQHF	TGTGCCAGCAGCCCCGGGACAGAAGCGGCTCGGCCCCAGCATTTT
NA	NA	TRBV4-3	15	TRBJ1-4	CASSQDGHSTGKLFF	TGCGCCAGCAGCCAAGATGGGCACTCCACGGGAAAACTGTTTTTT
NA	NA	TRBV14	14	TRBJ1-6	CASSPGGRNSPLHF	TGTGCCAGCAGCCCCGGGGGGAGGAATTCACCCCTCCACTTT
NA	NA	TRBV29-1	12	TRBJ2-1	CSVTPQGNEQFF	TGCAGCGTTACCCCACAGGGTAATGAGCAGTTCTTC
NA	NA	TRBV6-1	14	TRBJ1-2	CASSDAGRDYGYTF	TGTGCCAGCAGTGATGCAGGGAGGGACTATGGCTACACCTTC
NA	NA	TRBV2	11	TRBJ2-7	CASKTVDEQYF	TGTGCCAGCAAGACAGTGGACGAGCAGTACTTC
few	NA	TRBV29-1	19	TRBJ2-6	CSVEDLRVRTGSGANVLTF	TGCAGCGTTGAAGATCTCAGGGTGCGAACCGGCTCGGGGGCCAACGTCCTGACTTTC
NA	NA	TRBV29-1	14	TRBJ2-7	CSVSQTGPNYEQYF	TGCAGCGTATCCCAGACAGGACCGAACTACGAGCAGTACTTC